This is a list of T cell receptor beta chains from one sample in a study of blood T cell repertoires in COVID-19. Generated by immunoSEQ multiplex PCR, the TCRdb table keeps only in-frame clones and is missing some. The sample includes more than 30,000 clones, roughly 84% seen only once; the top ten take 10% to 15%. Specimen: peripheral blood. The receptors stem from a man between 60 and 75 years old with active COVID-19. Each CDR3 is given with its conserved first and last residue. The order of the fields is clone size, J gene, D gene, V gene, CDR3 DNA, CDR3 protein. The D gene is left open where the match is weak. Expanded clones get a size class; other rows say once, few or many, or leave the size out.

>NA|TRBJ2-3|TRBD2|TRBV28
TGTGCCAGCAGTTTGTGGGGGGGTACAGATACGCAGTATTTT
CASSLWGGTDTQYF
>NA|TRBJ1-4|TRBD1|TRBV4-3
TGCGCCAGCAGCCAGATGGGACAGCCTAATGAAAAACTGTTTTTT
CASSQMGQPNEKLFF
>few|TRBJ1-5|TRBD1|TRBV2
TGTGCCAGCAGGGGACAGGGTGGTCAGCCCCAGCATTTT
CASRGQGGQPQHF
>NA|TRBJ2-7|TRBD2|TRBV9
TGTGCCAGCAGCGCCGGGACTAGCGGTTCCTACGAGCAGTACTTC
CASSAGTSGSYEQYF
>few|TRBJ2-7|TRBD2|TRBV10-2
TGCGCCAGCAGTGGATTAGCGGGTTTCGAGCAGTACTTC
CASSGLAGFEQYF
>NA|TRBJ1-1|TRBD1|TRBV29-1
TGCAGCGCTGGGGACCCGGGACAGAGGAACACTGAAGCTTTCTTT
CSAGDPGQRNTEAFF
>NA|TRBJ2-1|NA|TRBV5-1
TGCGCCAGCAGCTTCGCGGGACTCTACAATGAGCAGTTCTTC
CASSFAGLYNEQFF
>NA|TRBJ2-7|NA|TRBV7-3
TGTGCCAGCAGCTTCTTTCAGGGTTACGAGCAGTACTTC
CASSFFQGYEQYF
>NA|TRBJ2-7|NA|TRBV5-6
TGTGCCAGCAGCTTGGGATGGGACTCCCCGGACTTC
CASSLGWDSPDF
>medium-sized|TRBJ2-7|TRBD2|TRBV9
TGTGCCAGCAGCGTAGGAGGGGAGGGGTCCGTGTACGAGCAGTACTTC
CASSVGGEGSVYEQYF
>NA|TRBJ1-5|NA|TRBV7-2
TGTGCCAGCAGCCTCGGGACGGGGGGCAATCAGCCCCAGCATTTT
CASSLGTGGNQPQHF
>NA|TRBJ2-3|TRBD2|TRBV3-1/TRBV3-2
TGTGCCAGCAGCCGTAGCGGGAGGGCTATAGATACGCAGTATTTT
CASSRSGRAIDTQYF
>many|TRBJ1-2|NA|TRBV7-8
TGTGCCAGCAGCTTAGGGGGCTTAGGTTATGGCTACACCTTC
CASSLGGLGYGYTF
>NA|TRBJ2-3|TRBD2|TRBV18
TGTGCCAGCTCACCGGGACTAGCGGGGGGCACAGATACGCAGTATTTT
CASSPGLAGGTDTQYF
>NA|TRBJ2-7|TRBD2|TRBV5-5
TGTGCCAGCAGCTTTAGCGGGAGTATCGACGAGCAGTACTTC
CASSFSGSIDEQYF
>NA|TRBJ2-3|NA|TRBV7-3
TGTGCCAGCAGCTTAATGGGGATGACACTAGCCCAAGATACGCAGTATTTT
CASSLMGMTLAQDTQYF
>NA|TRBJ1-2|NA|TRBV6-5
TGTGCCAGCAGTTTTGTCGAGGGAACTAACTATGGCTACACCTTC
CASSFVEGTNYGYTF
>NA|TRBJ2-3|TRBD2|TRBV18
TGTGCCAGCTCACCACGGTCACTAGCGGCTAATCCCACAGATACGCAGTATTTT
CASSPRSLAANPTDTQYF
>NA|TRBJ2-3|NA|TRBV9
TGTGCCAGCAGCGTGGACTCCCCCCTGGATACGCAGTATTTT
CASSVDSPLDTQYF
>NA|TRBJ2-1|TRBD2|TRBV20-1
TGCAGTGCTAGTACTAGCGGCTCCTACAATGAGCAGTTCTTC
CSASTSGSYNEQFF
>NA|TRBJ1-1|NA|TRBV6-6
TGTGCCACCTTTCGGGGGACTGAAGCTTTCTTT
CATFRGTEAFF
>NA|TRBJ1-1|NA|TRBV19
TGTGCCAGTAGTATCGAGAGCCGCACTGAAGCTTTCTTT
CASSIESRTEAFF
>NA|TRBJ1-5|NA|TRBV7-8
TGTGCCAGCAGCTCTACGGAGGGGCAGCCCCAGCATTTT
CASSSTEGQPQHF
>NA|TRBJ2-5|TRBD2|TRBV27
TGTGCCAGCAGTTTAAGTCTAGCGGGACCAGGAGGGGAGACCCAGTACTTC
CASSLSLAGPGGETQYF
>NA|TRBJ2-3|NA|TRBV25-1
TGTGCCAGCCAGCCAGGAGGGTCTTCCCCCGCAGATACGCAGTATTTT
CASQPGGSSPADTQYF
>NA|TRBJ2-1|TRBD1|TRBV27
TGTGCCAGCAGTTTATCCCTCGGACAGGTCTCCTACAATGAGCAGTTCTTC
CASSLSLGQVSYNEQFF
>NA|TRBJ2-1|TRBD1|TRBV11-2
TGTGCCAGCAGCTTAGTCGGGCGGGTACTAACACAGGGGAATGAGCAGTTCTTC
CASSLVGRVLTQGNEQFF
>once|TRBJ2-5|NA|TRBV18
TGTGCCAGCTCACCACCGAACAGACCCCAAGAGACCCAGTACTTC
CASSPPNRPQETQYF
>NA|TRBJ2-7|NA|TRBV5-1
TGCGCCAGCAGCACGGAACAACAGGGAAGCGAGCAGTACTTC
CASSTEQQGSEQYF